This is a list of T cell receptor beta chains from one sample in a study of blood T cell repertoires in COVID-19. The method was immunoSEQ multiplex PCR; TCRdb's version includes in-frame clones alone and lacks a portion of them. In the table there are more than 200,000 clones, around four fifths of which are singletons. Input material: peripheral blood. The receptors derive from a man aged 55 to 70 with acute or convalescent COVID-19. The CDR3 runs from the conserved cysteine through the conserved F or W. A D gene is named only where the DNA matches it firmly. Clone size appears in some rows only: once, few, many, or a class for an expanded clone.

CDR3 protein: CASSPRDRASGANVLTF; CDR3 DNA: TGTGCCAGCAGTCCCCGGGACAGAGCCTCTGGGGCCAACGTCCTGACTTTC; V gene: TRBV6-6; clone size: .; J gene: TRBJ2-6; D gene: TRBD1
CDR3 protein: CASSQFPRLAGEIGELFF; CDR3 DNA: TGTGCCAGCAGCCAATTCCCTAGACTAGCGGGGGAGATCGGGGAGCTGTTTTTT; V gene: TRBV4-2; clone size: .; J gene: TRBJ2-2; D gene: TRBD2
CDR3 protein: CASSRTNRGQRADTQYF; CDR3 DNA: TGTGCCAGCAGCCGAACGAACAGGGGGCAGAGGGCAGATACGCAGTATTTT; V gene: TRBV21-1; clone size: .; J gene: TRBJ2-3; D gene: .
CDR3 protein: CASSLGQGKKETQYF; CDR3 DNA: TGTGCCAGCAGCTTAGGACAGGGGAAAAAAGAGACCCAGTACTTC; V gene: TRBV11-3; clone size: .; J gene: TRBJ2-5; D gene: TRBD1
CDR3 protein: CASKLSSDSGNTIYF; CDR3 DNA: TGTGCCAGCAAGTTGTCCAGTGACTCTGGAAACACCATATATTTT; V gene: TRBV2; clone size: once; J gene: TRBJ1-3; D gene: .
CDR3 protein: CASSFDSRNGEKLFF; CDR3 DNA: TGCGCCAGCAGCTTTGACAGCCGAAACGGGGAAAAACTGTTTTTT; V gene: TRBV5-1; clone size: .; J gene: TRBJ1-4; D gene: .
CDR3 protein: CASSESRWTAEAFF; CDR3 DNA: TGCGCCAGCAGTGAGTCGAGGTGGACAGCAGAAGCTTTCTTT; V gene: TRBV10-1; clone size: .; J gene: TRBJ1-1; D gene: .
CDR3 protein: CASSRPTGGYQETQYF; CDR3 DNA: TGTGCCAGCAGCAGACCTACGGGGGGGTACCAAGAGACCCAGTACTTC; V gene: TRBV7-2; clone size: few; J gene: TRBJ2-5; D gene: TRBD2
CDR3 protein: CASSLAAGTSGPYEQYF; CDR3 DNA: TGTGCCAGCAGCTTAGCTGCCGGGACTAGCGGACCCTACGAGCAGTACTTC; V gene: TRBV7-8; clone size: .; J gene: TRBJ2-7; D gene: TRBD2
CDR3 protein: CASSPTGTGDFTEAFF; CDR3 DNA: TGTGCCAGCAGCCCGACCGGGACAGGGGATTTCACTGAAGCTTTCTTT; V gene: TRBV11-1; clone size: .; J gene: TRBJ1-1; D gene: TRBD1
CDR3 protein: CASSPLGQNTEAFF; CDR3 DNA: TGTGCCAGCAGTCCACTCGGACAGAACACTGAAGCTTTCTTT; V gene: TRBV27; clone size: .; J gene: TRBJ1-1; D gene: .
CDR3 protein: CASNLPGQGGYGYTF; CDR3 DNA: TGTGCCAGCAACCTGCCGGGACAGGGAGGCTATGGCTACACCTTC; V gene: TRBV5-4; clone size: .; J gene: TRBJ1-2; D gene: TRBD1
CDR3 protein: CASRVLKSGEQYF; CDR3 DNA: TGTGCCAGCCGGGTCCTTAAATCGGGGGAGCAGTACTTC; V gene: TRBV6-6; clone size: .; J gene: TRBJ2-7; D gene: .
CDR3 protein: CASIPGGVASSYNEQFF; CDR3 DNA: TGTGCCAGCATCCCGGGTGGAGTAGCGAGCTCCTACAATGAGCAGTTCTTC; V gene: TRBV28; clone size: .; J gene: TRBJ2-1; D gene: .
CDR3 protein: CASSPGTSGSNEQFF; CDR3 DNA: TGTGCCAGCAGCCCCGGGACTAGCGGGAGTAATGAGCAGTTCTTC; V gene: TRBV6-5; clone size: .; J gene: TRBJ2-1; D gene: TRBD2
CDR3 protein: CASSETGATGELFF; CDR3 DNA: TGTGCCAGCAGTGAGACAGGGGCCACCGGGGAGCTGTTTTTT; V gene: TRBV25-1; clone size: .; J gene: TRBJ2-2; D gene: TRBD1
CDR3 protein: CAIRGDRGLYEQYF; CDR3 DNA: TGTGCCATCAGGGGGGACAGGGGGCTCTACGAGCAGTACTTC; V gene: TRBV10-3; clone size: .; J gene: TRBJ2-7; D gene: TRBD1
CDR3 protein: CASSLGPRAGSYEQYF; CDR3 DNA: TGTGCCAGCAGTTTGGGGCCACGTGCTGGGTCCTACGAGCAGTACTTC; V gene: TRBV11-2; clone size: .; J gene: TRBJ2-7; D gene: .
CDR3 protein: CASSPPGQGACDTEAFF; CDR3 DNA: TGCGCCAGCAGCCCCCCCGGACAGGGGGCTTGTGACACTGAAGCTTTCTTT; V gene: TRBV4-3; clone size: .; J gene: TRBJ1-1; D gene: TRBD1
CDR3 protein: CASSSPGTRSSGEQYF; CDR3 DNA: TGTGCCAGCAGCTCTCCCGGGACTAGATCCTCGGGCGAGCAGTACTTC; V gene: TRBV13; clone size: once; J gene: TRBJ2-7; D gene: TRBD2
CDR3 protein: CASSLPRIVDNEQFF; CDR3 DNA: TGCGCCAGCAGCCTGCCTAGGATTGTGGACAATGAGCAGTTCTTC; V gene: TRBV5-1; clone size: few; J gene: TRBJ2-1; D gene: .
CDR3 protein: CASSRDSFYEQYF; CDR3 DNA: TGTGCCAGCAGCCGGGACAGTTTTTACGAGCAGTACTTC; V gene: TRBV7-9; clone size: few; J gene: TRBJ2-7; D gene: TRBD1
CDR3 protein: CASSEQGEKLFF; CDR3 DNA: TGTGCCAGCAGCGAGCAGGGAGAAAAACTGTTTTTT; V gene: TRBV7-9; clone size: .; J gene: TRBJ1-4; D gene: .
CDR3 protein: CASSQDRREKKFF; CDR3 DNA: TGCGCCAGCAGCCAAGATCGGCGGGAGAAGAAGTTCTTC; V gene: TRBV4-3; clone size: .; J gene: TRBJ2-1; D gene: TRBD2
CDR3 protein: CASRLSRDNQETQYF; CDR3 DNA: TGTGCCAGCAGGCTCTCCCGGGACAACCAAGAGACCCAGTACTTC; V gene: TRBV11-1; clone size: .; J gene: TRBJ2-5; D gene: .
CDR3 protein: CASSGDSAYGYTF; CDR3 DNA: TGTGCCAGCAGCGGGGACAGCGCCTATGGCTACACCTTC; V gene: TRBV9; clone size: .; J gene: TRBJ1-2; D gene: TRBD1
CDR3 protein: CASSERPGSNQPQHF; CDR3 DNA: TGTGCCAGCAGCGAACGCCCAGGATCCAATCAGCCCCAGCATTTT; V gene: TRBV5-4; clone size: once; J gene: TRBJ1-5; D gene: .
CDR3 protein: CASSSGTSGETQYF; CDR3 DNA: TGTGCCAGCAGCTCAGGGACTAGCGGAGAGACCCAGTACTTC; V gene: TRBV7-3; clone size: .; J gene: TRBJ2-5; D gene: TRBD2
CDR3 protein: CASSPQGKIAGGEQYF; CDR3 DNA: TGTGCCAGCAGCCCCCAGGGAAAGATAGCGGGAGGCGAGCAGTACTTC; V gene: TRBV5-4; clone size: .; J gene: TRBJ2-7; D gene: TRBD2
CDR3 protein: CASSLEPEDEQFF; CDR3 DNA: TGCGCCAGCAGCTTGGAGCCCGAGGATGAGCAGTTCTTC; V gene: TRBV5-1; clone size: .; J gene: TRBJ2-1; D gene: .
CDR3 protein: CASSPGTGGYTEAFF; CDR3 DNA: TGTGCCAGCAGCCCCGGGACAGGGGGTTACACTGAAGCTTTCTTT; V gene: TRBV3-1/TRBV3-2; clone size: .; J gene: TRBJ1-1; D gene: TRBD1
CDR3 protein: CASSVAPGVSYNEQFF; CDR3 DNA: TGTGCCAGCAGCGTAGCACCAGGGGTATCCTACAATGAGCAGTTCTTC; V gene: TRBV9; clone size: .; J gene: TRBJ2-1; D gene: .
CDR3 protein: CASSLRTGNNSPLHF; CDR3 DNA: TGTGCCAGCAGCCTACGGACAGGGAATAATTCACCCCTCCACTTT; V gene: TRBV5-4; clone size: .; J gene: TRBJ1-6; D gene: TRBD1
CDR3 protein: CASSLGAQGRTEAFF; CDR3 DNA: TGTGCCAGCAGCTTAGGGGCACAGGGGAGGACTGAAGCTTTCTTT; V gene: TRBV7-6; clone size: .; J gene: TRBJ1-1; D gene: TRBD1
CDR3 protein: CASSFGRLAGSEQYF; CDR3 DNA: TGTGCCAGCAGTTTCGGTCGGCTAGCGGGATCCGAGCAGTACTTC; V gene: TRBV28; clone size: .; J gene: TRBJ2-7; D gene: TRBD2
CDR3 protein: CASSVAAGGNQPQHF; CDR3 DNA: TGTGCCAGCAGCGTAGCGGCCGGAGGCAATCAGCCCCAGCATTTT; V gene: TRBV9; clone size: .; J gene: TRBJ1-5; D gene: .
CDR3 protein: CASSGGTSGRMGEQYF; CDR3 DNA: TGTGCCAGCAGTGGGGGGACTAGCGGGAGAATGGGCGAGCAGTACTTC; V gene: TRBV28; clone size: .; J gene: TRBJ2-7; D gene: TRBD2
CDR3 protein: CASSLDRGQASYEQYF; CDR3 DNA: TGTGCCAGCAGCTTAGATAGGGGACAGGCTTCCTACGAGCAGTACTTC; V gene: TRBV7-9; clone size: .; J gene: TRBJ2-7; D gene: TRBD1
CDR3 protein: CAISFGGGKNTEAFF; CDR3 DNA: TGTGCCATCAGTTTCGGCGGGGGGAAGAACACTGAAGCTTTCTTT; V gene: TRBV10-3; clone size: .; J gene: TRBJ1-1; D gene: .
CDR3 protein: CASSHVEGDRGHGYTF; CDR3 DNA: TGCGCCAGCAGCCACGTAGAGGGAGACAGGGGGCACGGCTACACCTTC; V gene: TRBV4-1; clone size: .; J gene: TRBJ1-2; D gene: TRBD1
CDR3 protein: CASSLGISEYSSYNEQFF; CDR3 DNA: TGTGCCAGCAGCTTAGGAATATCCGAGTACAGCTCCTACAATGAGCAGTTCTTC; V gene: TRBV7-2; clone size: .; J gene: TRBJ2-1; D gene: .
CDR3 protein: CASSRTGVSYEQYF; CDR3 DNA: TGTGCCAGCAGCCGGACAGGGGTATCCTACGAGCAGTACTTC; V gene: TRBV7-9; clone size: .; J gene: TRBJ2-7; D gene: TRBD1
CDR3 protein: CASSSGPPYNEQFF; CDR3 DNA: TGTGCCAGCAGTTCGGGTCCCCCCTACAATGAGCAGTTCTTC; V gene: TRBV6-5; clone size: .; J gene: TRBJ2-1; D gene: .
CDR3 protein: CASSYSAGVYWDGYTF; CDR3 DNA: TGTGCCAGCAGTTACTCGGCAGGGGTCTATTGGGATGGCTACACCTTC; V gene: TRBV6-5; clone size: .; J gene: TRBJ1-2; D gene: .
CDR3 protein: CASSAPSSGSTNTQYF; CDR3 DNA: TGTGCCAGCAGCGCGCCAAGTAGCGGGTCCACGAATACGCAGTATTTT; V gene: TRBV7-9; clone size: .; J gene: TRBJ2-3; D gene: TRBD2
CDR3 protein: CASSLQGAYGYTF; CDR3 DNA: TGTGCCAGCAGTTTACAGGGGGCTTATGGCTACACCTTC; V gene: TRBV6-5; clone size: .; J gene: TRBJ1-2; D gene: TRBD1
CDR3 protein: CASSPAGEQYF; CDR3 DNA: TGTGCCAGCAGCCCGGCGGGCGAGCAGTACTTC; V gene: TRBV7-8; clone size: .; J gene: TRBJ2-7; D gene: .
CDR3 protein: CASSPGLAGGTDRGEQYF; CDR3 DNA: TGCGCCAGCAGCCCCGGACTAGCGGGAGGCACGGACCGGGGAGAGCAGTACTTC; V gene: TRBV5-1; clone size: .; J gene: TRBJ2-7; D gene: TRBD2
CDR3 protein: CASSLNGLSTDTQYF; CDR3 DNA: TGTGCCAGCAGCTTAAATGGACTGAGCACAGATACGCAGTATTTT; V gene: TRBV7-3; clone size: .; J gene: TRBJ2-3; D gene: .
CDR3 protein: CASTPGRMGPYGYTF; CDR3 DNA: TGTGCCAGCACCCCCGGGCGAATGGGGCCCTATGGCTACACCTTC; V gene: TRBV6-5; clone size: once; J gene: TRBJ1-2; D gene: .
CDR3 protein: CASSLEAGGSYEQYF; CDR3 DNA: TGTGCCAGCAGCTTAGAGGCGGGCGGGTCCTACGAGCAGTACTTC; V gene: TRBV7-9; clone size: .; J gene: TRBJ2-7; D gene: .
CDR3 protein: CASSVGSGRVYEQYF; CDR3 DNA: TGTGCCAGCAGCGTAGGTAGCGGGAGGGTGTACGAGCAGTACTTC; V gene: TRBV9; clone size: .; J gene: TRBJ2-7; D gene: TRBD2
CDR3 protein: CSAGQDNQPQHF; CDR3 DNA: TGCAGCGCGGGACAGGATAATCAGCCCCAGCATTTT; V gene: TRBV29-1; clone size: few; J gene: TRBJ1-5; D gene: TRBD1
CDR3 protein: CASSQDLFDAGGETQYF; CDR3 DNA: TGTGCCAGCAGCCAAGATCTGTTCGACGCGGGAGGTGAGACCCAGTACTTC; V gene: TRBV3-1/TRBV3-2; clone size: .; J gene: TRBJ2-5; D gene: TRBD2
CDR3 protein: CASSTGQGGQVAEAFF; CDR3 DNA: TGTGCCAGTAGTACGGGACAGGGCGGCCAGGTGGCTGAAGCTTTCTTT; V gene: TRBV19; clone size: few; J gene: TRBJ1-1; D gene: TRBD1